Detailed here is one T cell receptor (beta chain). The CDR3 contains 14 residues. Germline V gene data show CDR1 as SGHRS and CDR2 as YFSETQ. Trimming took 2 bases from V and 8 from J; bases not matched to a gene: 9. This sample was taken from a study of cytomegalovirus exposure and HLA in healthy donors. This PCR relied on a set of 60 Vbeta primers and 13 Jbeta primers. TCRdb's table, derived via immunoSEQ multiplex PCR, lists solely in-frame clones and lacks some. This sample's clone table lists roughly 150,000 clones. This TCR was recovered from a woman aged 45-59 years in good health and CMV-seronegative. Sequencing was done on a sample of PBMCs. V and J are TRBV5-1 and TRBJ2-5; the match to TRBD2 covers 7 bases. Written as DNA, the CDR3 is TGCGCCAGCAGCTTTGCGGGAGTCGGAGAAACCCAGTACTTC. Its translation is CASSFAGVGETQYF.